Reported below is one TCR beta chain. Its antigen is as yet unknown. This entry belongs to a study of PD-1 blockade in classical Hodgkin lymphoma. As for time point: newly diagnosed, previously untreated cHL patient sample. Magnetic depletion of unwanted cells isolated CD4+ T cells from thawed PBMCs. Comparators were PBMCs taken from newly diagnosed, untreated classical Hodgkin lymphoma. Study-wide findings and caveats: Possible causes of repertoire differences, disease activity or prior therapy, remain undefined. Baseline TCR diversity was reportedly lower in newly diagnosed patients than in healthy donors. It was reported as lower still in relapsed/refractory patients.

Trimming stripped 9 bases from V and 9 bases from J, with 18 bases between. Germline values: CDR1 WNHNN, CDR2 SYGVQD (reference sequence). This CDR3 has 13 residues. TCRdb's table, derived via immunoSEQ multiplex PCR, lists solely in-frame clones and lacks some. This sample has about 35,000 clones, with roughly 89% found just once. V is TRBV10-1 and J is TRBJ1-5; perhaps TRBD1 as D (5 bases). Sequenced material: CD4+ T cells from blood. This clonotype was sampled from a human donor with classical Hodgkin lymphoma. The CDR3 sequence: CASQGRVDRPQHF. The CDR3 DNA reads as TGCGCCAGTCAGGGCAGGGTCGATAGGCCCCAGCATTTT.